These T cell receptor beta chains were read from a single sample in a study of T cells expressing NK-cell markers. One entry per CDR3 protein, without DNA, is what TCRdb gives after re-calling the 5' RACE reads. The sample table sets out about 150,000 distinct CDR3 sequences. Sequencing was done on a sample of blood T cells: a sorted CD56 or NKG2C T cell subset, CD4+ or CD8+ T cells, or bulk PBMC T cells (not recorded which). The receptors originated from a woman aged 45 to 65 in good health. Both conserved end residues are part of each CDR3. The order of the fields is J gene, V gene, CDR3 length, CDR3 protein.

TRBJ2-3 | TRBV6-5 | 18 | CASNSLRRIGGSTDTQYF
TRBJ1-1 | TRBV5-4 | 14 | CASSFGVSNTEAFF
TRBJ2-1 | TRBV5-1 | 15 | CASSLESSWYNEQFF
TRBJ2-7 | TRBV27 | 12 | CASSPPTGEQYF
TRBJ2-7 | TRBV12-3/TRBV12-4 | 16 | CASSPQWRTAYYEQYF
TRBJ2-1 | TRBV3-1 | 17 | CASSQDWLAGESGEQFF
TRBJ2-7 | TRBV27 | 14 | CASRSGLVDYEQYF
TRBJ1-2 | TRBV12-3/TRBV12-4 | 14 | CASSFRGPPDGYTF
TRBJ2-7 | TRBV6-6 | 15 | CASSYSMVAASEQYF
TRBJ2-7 | TRBV5-1 | 15 | CASSEGLAGSYEQYF
TRBJ2-3 | TRBV5-6 | 15 | CASSLEGLATDTQYF
TRBJ2-1 | TRBV9 | 17 | CASSAPLLAGGLNEQFF
TRBJ1-1 | TRBV12-3/TRBV12-4 | 12 | CASSFRSGTAFF
TRBJ2-3 | TRBV12-3/TRBV12-4 | 15 | CASTQASVSTDTQYF
TRBJ1-5 | TRBV12-3/TRBV12-4 | 14 | CASSFSGGNQPQHF
TRBJ2-7 | TRBV13 | 12 | CASSSGFREQYF
TRBJ2-7 | TRBV5-1 | 14 | CASSLRRDIPEQYF
TRBJ2-6 | TRBV6-5 | 17 | CASSLGHPRSGANVLTF
TRBJ2-2 | TRBV3-1 | 15 | CASSQGDRVSGELFF
TRBJ1-1 | TRBV24-1 | 12 | CASQGLGTEAFF
TRBJ1-3 | TRBV20-1 | 15 | CSAREDGNSGNTIYF
TRBJ2-3 | TRBV14 | 16 | CASSQEWTSGTDTQYF
TRBJ2-3 | TRBV7-2 | 16 | CASSGRLAGGTDTQYF
TRBJ2-7 | TRBV7-9 | 14 | CASSLGQGAYEQYF
TRBJ1-2 | TRBV12-3/TRBV12-4 | 11 | CASGPGDGYTF
TRBJ2-2 | TRBV2 | 14 | CAAGGGLADGELFF
TRBJ1-1 | TRBV20-1 | 13 | CSARRGEYTEAFF
TRBJ2-7 | TRBV7-9 | 14 | CASSKGDGDYEQYF
TRBJ1-1 | TRBV9 | 14 | CASSGGVEGVRAFF
TRBJ1-1 | TRBV7-9 | 14 | CASSTSQWGLEAFF
TRBJ1-1 | TRBV5-6 | 16 | CASSLDGQGLYTEAFF
TRBJ2-3 | TRBV5-1 | 15 | CASSLGVLSTDTQYF
TRBJ2-4 | TRBV4-2 | 14 | CASSIGLGENIQYF
TRBJ1-2 | TRBV3-1 | 14 | CASSQEGTDYGYTF
TRBJ1-1 | TRBV6-6 | 13 | CASSRQENTEAFF
TRBJ2-1 | TRBV27 | 14 | CASKGRTYYNEQFF
TRBJ2-1 | TRBV13 | 15 | CASSLRARVGGEQFF
TRBJ1-1 | TRBV15 | 14 | CATSRDEMNTEAFF
TRBJ2-5 | TRBV4-1 | 14 | CASSLWTDKETQYF
TRBJ2-2 | TRBV29-1 | 13 | CSVEVSYTGELFF
TRBJ2-1 | TRBV4-2 | 13 | CASSQVIGNEQFF
TRBJ1-1 | TRBV5-1 | 15 | CASSLWASTNTEAFF
TRBJ1-4 | TRBV4-1 | 15 | CASSQVRGVTEKLFF
TRBJ2-1 | TRBV9 | 16 | CASSPRLAGTYNEQFF
TRBJ2-7 | TRBV19 | 15 | CASSKQEQNFYEQYF
TRBJ2-2 | TRBV27 | 16 | CASSLLAGGPHGELFF
TRBJ1-1 | TRBV15 | 14 | CATSRGRQNTEAFF
TRBJ2-7 | TRBV27 | 15 | CASSPLTTLWDEQYF
TRBJ2-3 | TRBV29-1 | 14 | CSVEAPVPQDTQYF
TRBJ2-1 | TRBV2 | 16 | CASSEIGTTEDNEQFF
TRBJ1-2 | TRBV20-1 | 13 | CSAEKQVSYGYTF
TRBJ1-5 | TRBV27 | 14 | CASSLGGSNQPQHF
TRBJ1-1 | TRBV7-8 | 12 | CASSAAPGEAFF
TRBJ2-1 | TRBV7-9 | 12 | CASSLVSNEQFF
TRBJ2-2 | TRBV6-5 | 14 | CASSYGTGIGELFF
TRBJ1-1 | TRBV29-1 | 12 | CSTSGGVTEAFF
TRBJ2-3 | TRBV11-2 | 15 | CASSMTVRRTDTQYF
TRBJ2-1 | TRBV5-1 | 14 | CASSYDPKGNEQFF
TRBJ2-1 | TRBV7-2 | 17 | CASSLLLTGTRVDEQFF
TRBJ1-6 | TRBV27 | 13 | CASSVSRGSPLHF